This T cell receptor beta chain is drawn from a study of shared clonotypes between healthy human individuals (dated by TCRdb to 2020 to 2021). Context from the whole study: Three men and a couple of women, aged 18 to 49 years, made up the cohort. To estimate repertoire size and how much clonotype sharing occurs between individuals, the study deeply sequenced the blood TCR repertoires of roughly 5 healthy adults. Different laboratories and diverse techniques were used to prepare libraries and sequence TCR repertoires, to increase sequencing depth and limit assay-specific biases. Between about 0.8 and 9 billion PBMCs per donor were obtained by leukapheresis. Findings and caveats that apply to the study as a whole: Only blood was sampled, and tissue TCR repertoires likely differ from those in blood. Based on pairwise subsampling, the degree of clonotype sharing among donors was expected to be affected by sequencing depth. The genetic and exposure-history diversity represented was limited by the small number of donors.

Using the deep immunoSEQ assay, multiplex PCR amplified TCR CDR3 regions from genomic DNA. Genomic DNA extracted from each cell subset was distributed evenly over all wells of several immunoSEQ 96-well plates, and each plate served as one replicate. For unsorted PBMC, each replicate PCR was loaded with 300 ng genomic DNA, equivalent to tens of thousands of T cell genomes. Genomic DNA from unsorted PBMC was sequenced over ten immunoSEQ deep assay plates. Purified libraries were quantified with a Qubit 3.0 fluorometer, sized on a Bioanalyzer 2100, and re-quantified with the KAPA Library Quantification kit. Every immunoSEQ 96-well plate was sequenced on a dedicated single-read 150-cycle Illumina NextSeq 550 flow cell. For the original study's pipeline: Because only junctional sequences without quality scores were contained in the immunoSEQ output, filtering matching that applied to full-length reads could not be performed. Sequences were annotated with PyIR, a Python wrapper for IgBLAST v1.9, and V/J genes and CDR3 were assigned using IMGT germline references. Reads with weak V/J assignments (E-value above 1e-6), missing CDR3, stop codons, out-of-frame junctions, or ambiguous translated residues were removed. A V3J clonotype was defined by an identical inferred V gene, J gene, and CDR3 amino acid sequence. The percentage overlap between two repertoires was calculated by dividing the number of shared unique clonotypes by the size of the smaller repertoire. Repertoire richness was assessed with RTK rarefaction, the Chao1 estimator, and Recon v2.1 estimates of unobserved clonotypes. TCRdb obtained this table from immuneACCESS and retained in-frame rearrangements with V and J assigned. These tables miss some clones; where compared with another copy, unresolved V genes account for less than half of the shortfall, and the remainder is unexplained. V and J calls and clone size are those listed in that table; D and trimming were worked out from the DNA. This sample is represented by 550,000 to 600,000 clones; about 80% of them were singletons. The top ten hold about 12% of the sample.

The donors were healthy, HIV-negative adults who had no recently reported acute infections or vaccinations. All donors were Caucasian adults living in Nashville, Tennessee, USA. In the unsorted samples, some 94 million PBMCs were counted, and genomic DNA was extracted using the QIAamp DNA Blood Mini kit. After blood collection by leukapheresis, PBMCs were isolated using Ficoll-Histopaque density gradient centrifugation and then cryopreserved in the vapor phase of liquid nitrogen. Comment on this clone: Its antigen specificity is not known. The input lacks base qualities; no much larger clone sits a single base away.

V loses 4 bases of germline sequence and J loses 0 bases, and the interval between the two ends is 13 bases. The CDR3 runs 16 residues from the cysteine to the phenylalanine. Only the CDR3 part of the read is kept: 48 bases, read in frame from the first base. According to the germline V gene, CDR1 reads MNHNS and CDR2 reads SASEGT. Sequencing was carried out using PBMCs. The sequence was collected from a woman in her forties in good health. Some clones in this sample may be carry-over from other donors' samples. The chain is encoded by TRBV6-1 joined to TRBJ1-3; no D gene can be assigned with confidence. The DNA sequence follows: TGTGCCAGCAGTGGAAACTTGGTCAACTCTGGAAACACCATATATTTT. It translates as CASSGNLVNSGNTIYF.